Below are 15 T cell receptor beta chains sequenced from a single sample in a study of cytomegalovirus exposure and HLA in healthy donors. This PCR relied on a set of 60 Vbeta primers and 13 Jbeta primers. Profiling relied on immunoSEQ multiplex PCR, and the TCRdb table lists in-frame clones only, not all of them. The data hold about 92,000 clones, with 60% to 85% observed a single time. The sample comprised PBMCs. These receptors all come from a man aged 50-59 years in good health and CMV-seropositive.

This clone is a singleton in its sample. The chain couples TRBV4-2 to TRBJ2-3, with 8 bases aligning to TRBD1. The CDR3 loop spans 16 amino acids. Germline CDR1 LGHNA, CDR2 YNFKEQ. Trimming cost V 3 bases and J 0 bases; bases outside gene matches: 5. CDR3 sequence (DNA): TGTGCCAGCAGCCAGCCCGGGACAGGAAGCACAGATACGCAGTATTTT. Its protein product is CASSQPGTGSTDTQYF.

The chain combines TRBV6-5 with TRBJ2-1, with D possibly being TRBD1 (5 bases). Germline loops: CDR1 MNHEY, CDR2 SVGAGI. V dropped 6 bases and J dropped 8 bases, with 14 bases sitting between them. The CDR3 runs to 13 residues. CDR3 DNA: TGTGCCAGCAGCCACGACAGCCAGGATGAGCAGTTCTTC. Its translation: CASSHDSQDEQFF.

The V and J genes are TRBV4-3 and TRBJ1-1, with D perhaps TRBD1 (6 bases). The CDR3 contains 13 residues. V lost 0 bases to trimming and J lost 7 bases, with 9 bases between them. Germline V CDR1 and CDR2: LGHNA, YSLEER. The CDR3 loop reads CASSQEGADEAFF. DNA of the CDR3: TGCGCCAGCAGCCAAGAGGGGGCAGATGAAGCTTTCTTT.

This clone was detected only once. The gene calls are TRBV9 and TRBJ1-2; D is possibly TRBD1 (6 bases). CDR1 and CDR2 (germline): SGDLS, YYNGEE. The V end lost 0 bases, the J end lost 8 bases, and 14 bases lay between the germline ends. The CDR3 spans 14 residues. The CDR3 loop is CASSVGGGYQGYTF. CDR3 bases: TGTGCCAGCAGCGTAGGAGGGGGTTATCAAGGCTACACCTTC.

The chain couples TRBV7-9 to TRBJ1-1, with D unresolved. V lost 2 bases and J 2 bases, leaving 6 bases between the germline ends. Germline loops: CDR1 SEHNR, CDR2 FQNEAQ (reference sequence). This CDR3 spans 13 amino acids. The CDR3 here is CASSLNINTEAFF. The DNA for the CDR3 is TGTGCCAGCAGCTTAAATATTAACACTGAAGCTTTCTTT.

This clone has just one count. The V call is TRBV30, the J call TRBJ1-1, with 8 bases that match TRBD1. Trimming cost V 3 bases and J 4 bases; bases outside gene matches: 4. The germline V gene has CDR1 GTSNPN and CDR2 SVGIG (reference sequence). This CDR3 has 13 amino acids. The CDR3 spells CAWSRTGTTEAFF. In DNA, the CDR3 is TGTGCCTGGAGCCGGACAGGGACCACTGAAGCTTTCTTT.

The CDR3 DNA reads as TGTGCCAGCAGCTTAACTAGCGGGGAATCCTACGAGCAGTACTTC. It encodes CASSLTSGESYEQYF. The chain recombines TRBV7-2 with TRBJ2-7; 10 bases match TRBD2. The germline CDR1 and CDR2 sequences are SGHTA and FQGNSA. This CDR3 has 15 amino acids. V lost 2 bases and J lost 1; bases outside the gene matches: 2.

The chain has TRBV20-1 and TRBJ1-4; 9 nucleotides line up with TRBD1. The V gene end was trimmed by 6 bases and the J gene end by 8 bases; junction bases not matched to a gene: 1. Germline V gene lookup returns CDR1 DFQATT and CDR2 SNEGSKA (reference sequence). The CDR3 runs 11 residues. The DNA for the CDR3 is TGCAGTGCAGGGACAGGGGAAAAACTGTTTTTT. Protein sequence: CSAGTGEKLFF.

The rearrangement uses TRBV9 and TRBJ2-5; D not certain. This CDR3 is built from 14 residues. CDR1 is SGDLS, CDR2 YYNGEE, per germline. Trimming pared 0 bases from V and 2 bases from J, leaving 8 bases between. The CDR3 is CASSVGGAQETQYF. The DNA for the CDR3 is TGTGCCAGCAGCGTAGGCGGAGCTCAAGAGACCCAGTACTTC. The complete variable domain, with remaining parts taken from reference TRBV9 and TRBJ2-5, reads DSGVTQTPKHLITATGQRVTLRCSPRSGDLSVYWYQQSLDQGLQFLIQYYNGEERAKGNILERFSAQQFPDLHSELNLSSLELGDSALYFCASSVGGAQETQYFGPGTRLLVL.

This clone has more than one count but fewer than ten. The chain employs TRBV25-1 and TRBJ1-2; a weak D match, TRBD1 (5 bases). The CDR3 sequence is 14 residues long. Trimming pared 8 bases from V and 7 bases from J, leaving 20 bases between. CDR1 is MGHDK, CDR2 SYGVNS, per germline. The CDR3 sequence is CASSRVPGRSGYTF. The CDR3 DNA reads TGTGCCAGCTCCCGGGTCCCAGGGAGGAGTGGCTACACCTTC.

The chain has TRBV11-1 and TRBJ2-5; D is possibly TRBD2 (6 bases). The germline CDR1 and CDR2 sequences are SGHAT and FQDESV (reference sequence). This CDR3 has 14 amino acids. Trimming took 5 bases from V and 2 from J, leaving 12 bases between them. In nucleotides, the CDR3 is TGTGCCAGCAGCCAGGGACTGACGCAAGAGACCCAGTACTTC. Translation: CASSQGLTQETQYF.

The V call is TRBV5-1, the J call TRBJ2-2, with 11 nucleotides matching TRBD2. Unmatched junction bases numbered 7, after V lost 2 bases and J lost 7 bases. CDR3 length equals 16 residues. The germline gives CDR1 SGHRS, CDR2 YFSETQ. The DNA of the CDR3 is TGCGCCAGCAGCTTAAAGACTAGCGGGGTAGACGGGGAGCTGTTTTTT. Its protein is CASSLKTSGVDGELFF.

Within the sample, this clone is medium-sized (0.01 to 0.1%). The genes are TRBV6-1 and TRBJ1-5, with unresolved D. CDR3 length: 17 amino acids. Germline loops: CDR1 MNHNS, CDR2 SASEGT. Trimming pared 2 bases from V and 2 bases from J, leaving 16 bases between. This chain's CDR3 is CASSEHGRWLRNQPQHF. The CDR3 coding sequence is TGTGCCAGCAGTGAACATGGGAGGTGGTTGCGCAATCAGCCCCAGCATTTT.

On this clone itself: The junction shows a germline mismatch at one end, possibly a read error. The V and J genes are TRBV7-9 and TRBJ2-7; no clear D gene. The CDR3 covers 13 residues. Germline values: CDR1 SEHNR, CDR2 FQNEAQ (reference sequence). This CDR3 reads CSSSLSGSYEQYF. The CDR3 DNA reads TGTTCCAGCAGCTTATCGGGCTCCTACGAGCAGTACTTC.

This chain connects TRBV5-1 to TRBJ1-6, with D possibly matching TRBD1 (6 bases). The germline gives CDR1 SGHRS, CDR2 YFSETQ. The CDR3 loop spans 18 amino acids. The V gene lost 2 bases and the J gene lost 5 bases, with 20 bases spanning the gap. Written as DNA, the CDR3 is TGCGCCAGCAGCTTATCCCTCTCCGGGACACCCAATAATTCACCCCTCCACTTT. Translation: CASSLSLSGTPNNSPLHF.